These 15 T cell receptor beta chains originate from one sample sequenced in a study of blood T cell repertoires in COVID-19. TCRdb's copy holds only in-frame clones and misses some; the assay was immunoSEQ multiplex PCR. The table lists about 40,000 clones, roughly 80% of them singletons. The sample comprised peripheral blood. The receptors were sampled from a woman aged 55-70 years with acute or convalescent COVID-19.

This chain connects TRBV7-2 to TRBJ1-2; D unclear. Trimming took 1 base from V and 6 from J, leaving 12 bases between them. From germline, CDR1 is SGHTA and CDR2 FQGNSA. This CDR3 spans 14 amino acids. DNA of the CDR3: TGTGCCAGCAGCTTAGGACATTCCATCGATGGCTACACCTTC. Its protein product is CASSLGHSIDGYTF.

The V gene is TRBV18, the J gene TRBJ1-2, with D possibly being TRBD1 (5 bases). Trimming pared 3 bases from V and 4 bases from J, leaving 12 bases between. Germline lookup yields CDR1 KGHSH and CDR2 LQKENI. This CDR3 spans 14 amino acids. The CDR3 nucleotides are TGTGCCAGCTCACCCCCAGGGAGGCCCTATGGCTACACCTTC. Translated, it gives CASSPPGRPYGYTF.

The rearrangement uses TRBV3-1 (or the pseudogene TRBV3-2) and TRBJ1-1; 10 bases line up with TRBD1. Trimming at V came to 4 bases and at J to 0 bases, leaving 2 bases not matched to a gene. The CDR3 length is 15 residues. CDR1 and CDR2 from the germline V gene are LGHDT and YNNKEL (reference sequence). The CDR3 region has the DNA TGTGCCAGCAGCCTCGGGACAGGGGTGAACACTGAAGCTTTCTTT. This encodes CASSLGTGVNTEAFF.

The chain carries TRBV4-1 and TRBJ2-3, with TRBD2 matching 7 bases. Unmatched junction bases numbered 11, after V lost 0 bases and J lost 2 bases. Germline loops: CDR1 MGHRA, CDR2 YSYEKL. This CDR3 is 18 amino acids long. The CDR3 sequence: CASSQDRGAGLSTDTQYF. CDR3 bases: TGCGCCAGCAGCCAAGATAGGGGAGCGGGGCTCTCCACAGATACGCAGTATTTT.

V is TRBV5-1 and J is TRBJ1-2; D ambiguous. Trimming took 1 base from V and 7 from J, leaving 17 bases between them. The germline gives CDR1 SGHRS, CDR2 YFSETQ. CDR3 size: 15 residues. CDR3 loop: CASSLKGGVGSGYTF. The CDR3 nucleotides are TGCGCCAGCAGCTTGAAGGGTGGGGTGGGGAGTGGCTACACCTTC.

The chain uses TRBV10-2 and TRBJ2-1; TRBD1 is a possible D gene (5 bases). CDR3 size: 11 residues. Germline V gene sequence: CDR1 WSHSY, CDR2 SAAADI. V lost 2 bases, J lost 13 bases, and 9 bases lay in between. CDR3 region: CASSEQGQQFF. The CDR3, as DNA: TGCGCCAGCAGTGAGCAGGGCCAACAGTTCTTC.

This clone was seen just once. This sequence joins TRBV6-5 and TRBJ1-2; tentatively, D is TRBD1 (5 bases). Trimming removed 7 bases at V and 6 bases at J, with 21 bases between. Per the germline V gene, CDR1 is MNHEY and CDR2 is SVGAGI. The CDR3 covers 15 residues. CDR3 nucleotide sequence: TGTGCCAGCATAGGCTCAGAAGGGGCGGCCCATGGCTACACCTTC. Translation: CASIGSEGAAHGYTF.

The CDR3 nucleotides read TGTGCCAGTAGTCTAGGGACAGGGCCCGCTAACTATGGCTACACCTTC. This codes for CASSLGTGPANYGYTF. V and J are TRBV19 and TRBJ1-2, with 9 bases identical to TRBD1. This CDR3 region has 16 residues. The germline CDR1 and CDR2 sequences are LNHDA and SQIVND (reference sequence). V lost 5 bases to trimming and J lost 0 bases; unmatched junction nucleotides: 7.

The V and J genes are TRBV4-1 and TRBJ1-1; possible D gene TRBD1, 5 bases. CDR1 and CDR2 from the germline V gene are MGHRA and YSYEKL. There are 15 residues in the CDR3. Trimming removed 9 bases at V and 10 bases at J, with 27 bases between. This chain's CDR3 is CASDPRGVGWGAAFF. In nucleotides, the CDR3 is TGCGCCAGTGACCCCCGGGGGGTAGGCTGGGGCGCAGCTTTCTTT.

The chain uses TRBV19 and TRBJ2-6; TRBD2 is a possible D gene (7 bases). The CDR3 extends over 18 amino acids. Germline V gene lookup returns CDR1 LNHDA and CDR2 SQIVND (reference sequence). Trimming took off 7 bases at V and 0 bases at J, with 19 bases between the two ends. The CDR3 is CASTGEGHRSSGANVLTF. The CDR3 DNA reads TGTGCCAGTACGGGGGAGGGACACCGAAGCTCTGGGGCCAACGTCCTGACTTTC.

The chain recombines TRBV4-2 with TRBJ2-5; a weak D match, TRBD1 (6 bases). From germline, CDR1 is LGHNA and CDR2 YNFKEQ. The V and J ends lost 2 bases and 0 bases respectively, with 19 bases between them. This CDR3 spans 18 amino acids. The CDR3 DNA is TGTGCCAGCAGCCAACCTCGTCGACGGGACAACTACCAAGAGACCCAGTACTTC. This gives the protein CASSQPRRRDNYQETQYF.

The chain's CDR3 is CASSLTPGLAGADTQYF. The CDR3 DNA is TGTGCCAGCAGCTTAACCCCGGGACTAGCGGGGGCAGATACGCAGTATTTT. The chain uses TRBV7-3 and TRBJ2-3, with TRBD2 matching 14 bases. Trimming removed 0 bases from V and 4 bases from J; junction bases left unmatched: 3. CDR3 length equals 17 residues. Germline lookup yields CDR1 SGHTA and CDR2 FQGTGA.

The rearrangement links TRBV12-5 to TRBJ2-5, with 8 bases fitting TRBD2. CDR1 and CDR2 from the germline V gene are LGHNT and FRNRAP. The CDR3 length is 16 residues. The ends lost 2 bases at V and 2 bases at J; junction bases unmatched: 7. The CDR3 DNA follows: TGTGCTAGTGGTTTGTCGGCTATAGCGGGGCAAGAGACCCAGTACTTC. Translation gives CASGLSAIAGQETQYF.

The genes are TRBV5-5 and TRBJ2-7, with 12 positions matching TRBD2. The CDR3 totals 17 residues. J gave up 5 bases and V 0 bases, and 9 bases lay outside the gene matches. Germline CDR1 and CDR2: SGHKS and YYEKEE (reference sequence). The CDR3 nucleotides read TGTGCCAGCAGCTTGGTACTAGCGGGAGGTCCTCTCCACGAGCAGTACTTC. It is translated as CASSLVLAGGPLHEQYF.

The genes are TRBV3-1 (or the pseudogene TRBV3-2) and TRBJ2-5; D is possibly TRBD2 (5 bases). CDR1 is LGHDT, CDR2 YNNKEL, per germline (reference sequence). This CDR3 is 16 amino acids long. Trimming pared 0 bases from V and 2 bases from J, leaving 13 bases between. This CDR3 is CASSQDLTSDQETQYF. DNA of the CDR3: TGTGCCAGCAGCCAAGATCTAACTAGTGATCAAGAGACCCAGTACTTC.